This T cell receptor (beta chain) was recorded in a study of blood T cell repertoires in COVID-19. Trimming left V 3 bases short and J 5 bases short, with 22 bases between. This CDR3 has 17 amino acids. The germline CDR1 and CDR2 sequences are LGHDT and YNNKEL (reference sequence). Method: immunoSEQ multiplex PCR; TCRdb's copy keeps in-frame clones and lacks some. The sample lists 200,000 or so clones; about 82% were seen once. The sample comprised peripheral blood. V usage is TRBV3-1 (or the pseudogene TRBV3-2) and J usage is TRBJ2-5, with D possibly being TRBD2 (7 bases). The sequence was collected from a woman in her 30s with acute or convalescent COVID-19. The CDR3 protein is CASSQTVYGGQGETQYF. Here the CDR3 DNA reads TGTGCCAGCAGCCAGACAGTCTACGGGGGGCAAGGGGAGACCCAGTACTTC.